These 4 T cell receptor beta chains share one sample of origin, sequenced in a study of T-cell reconstitution after alpha-beta-depleted transplantation in children. Construction of the TCRbeta library involved unique molecular identifiers. TCRdb re-derived calls from the PCR reads in MiXCR, one entry per CDR3 protein. The sample has around 490,000 distinct CDR3 sequences, roughly an eighth seen once. The sample in question was PBMCs, mostly from graft donor cells, obtained 180 days after TCRalphabeta/CD19-depleted stem cell transplant. Source of these receptors: a female patient aged 2 to 10 who had a stem cell transplant for aplastic anemia, so the T cells may come from the graft donor.

V usage is TRBV6-2 or TRBV6-3 and J usage is TRBJ2-1; D may be TRBD2 (6 bases). Germline CDR1 MNHEY, CDR2 SVGEGT. The CDR3 consists of 13 residues. The V end was cut by 6 bases, the J end by 6 bases, with 12 bases between. The CDR3, as DNA: TGTGCCAGCAGCTCGACAGCGGGCAATGAGCAGTTCTTC. Encoded protein: CASSSTAGNEQFF.

The CDR3 nucleotides are TGCGCCAGCAGCACGGGACTAGCGGGAGGGCCTTTCTACGAGCAGTACGTC. It is translated as CASSTGLAGGPFYEQYV. This chain joins TRBV5-1 and TRBJ2-7; 16 nucleotides align to TRBD2. The CDR3 is 17 amino acids. The V gene end was trimmed by 4 bases and the J gene end by 3 bases; junction bases not matched to a gene: 7. Germline CDR1 reads SGHRS; CDR2 reads YFSETQ.

This clonotype turned up a few times. The V gene is TRBV10-3, the J gene TRBJ2-7; D unresolved. Germline V lookup: CDR1 ENHRY, CDR2 SYGVKD. There are 15 residues in the CDR3. V lost 4 bases, J lost 5 bases, and 18 bases lay in between. CDR3 nucleotides: TGTGCCATCAGTGGGAGCTCCGACGATGGCCACGAGCAGTACTTC. As protein: CAISGSSDDGHEQYF.

This clonotype appeared many times. The chain uses TRBV6-2 or TRBV6-3 and TRBJ1-5; D not resolved. This CDR3 contains 11 residues. In germline, CDR1 is MNHEY, CDR2 SVGEGT. Deletions cut 8 bases from V and 13 bases from J, with 15 bases between. The CDR3 reads CASGKNSEQHF. CDR3 DNA sequence: TGTGCCAGCGGAAAAAACAGTGAGCAGCATTTT.